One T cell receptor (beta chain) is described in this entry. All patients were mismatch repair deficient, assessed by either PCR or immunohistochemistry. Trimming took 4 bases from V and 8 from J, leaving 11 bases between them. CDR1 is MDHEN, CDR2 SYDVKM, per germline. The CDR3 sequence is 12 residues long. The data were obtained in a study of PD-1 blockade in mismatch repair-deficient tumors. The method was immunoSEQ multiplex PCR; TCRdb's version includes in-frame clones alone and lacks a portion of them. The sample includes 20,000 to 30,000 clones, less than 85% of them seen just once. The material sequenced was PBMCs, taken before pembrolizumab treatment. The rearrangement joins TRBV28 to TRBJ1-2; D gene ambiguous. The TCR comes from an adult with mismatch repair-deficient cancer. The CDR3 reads CASSSTEEGYTF. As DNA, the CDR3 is TGTGCCAGCAGTTCCACAGAAGAAGGCTACACCTTC.